These 13 T cell receptor beta chains came from one sample sequenced in a study of shared clonotypes between healthy human individuals (dated by TCRdb to about 2020). CD8 naive samples were CD45RO-negative cells positively selected for CCR7, giving a CD45RA+CCR7+ population that excluded TemRA cells. The library relied on the immunoSEQ multiplex PCR assay. TCRdb re-hosts the immuneACCESS table, in-frame sequences only. Its copies lack some clones; in the studies checked, an unresolved V gene accounts for under half of them, and the cause for the rest is not known. This sample is represented by some 2,000,000 clones; around 96% of them were singletons. 0.9% to 1.3% of the sample is held by the ten biggest clonotypes. The source material was naive CD8+ T cells sorted from blood. What the cell subset or site label conveys for this sample: CD45RA+CCR7+. Every receptor here comes from a man aged 18 to 29 in good health.

To note about this clone: Other DNA sequences in this specimen translate into the identical CDR3. CDR3 sequence reads: CASSLDRAEAFF. The DNA for the CDR3 is TGTGCCAGCAGCCTAGACAGGGCTGAAGCTTTCTTT. The chain carries TRBV13 and TRBJ1-1, with TRBD1 identical over 7 bases. Per germline, CDR1 PRHDT and CDR2 FYEKMQ (reference sequence). V was clipped by 5 bases and J by 6 bases; unmatched bases: 3. The CDR3 runs 12 residues.

This chain uses TRBV19 with TRBJ1-6, with D possibly being TRBD1 (5 bases). The germline CDR1 and CDR2 sequences are LNHDA and SQIVND (reference sequence). V was pared by 5 bases and J by 1 base, with 12 bases between. This CDR3 has 16 residues. The CDR3 DNA reads as TGTGCCAGTAGTCCGGTCCAGGGATCCTATAATTCACCCCTCCACTTT. This encodes CASSPVQGSYNSPLHF.

This chain uses TRBV14 with TRBJ2-3; 11 bases are a match to TRBD1. From germline, CDR1 is SGHDN and CDR2 FVKESK. The V and J ends lost 4 bases and 3 bases, in that order; junction bases with no gene match: 3. This CDR3 has 15 residues. The CDR3 sequence: CASSRTGGRTDTQYF. Here the CDR3 DNA reads TGTGCCAGCAGCCGGACAGGGGGCCGAACAGATACGCAGTATTTT.

The chain employs TRBV14 and TRBJ1-1; weak D call: TRBD1 (6 bases). The germline V and J ends were trimmed by 4 bases and 3 bases, with 12 bases remaining between them. This CDR3 is built from 14 residues. Germline V gene lookup returns CDR1 SGHDN and CDR2 FVKESK. The CDR3 DNA sequence: TGTGCCAGCAGCCCGGGACAATCGCACACTGAAGCTTTCTTT. Residues: CASSPGQSHTEAFF.

As for this clone: The junction departs from the called germline gene at one end, perhaps through a read error. V gene TRBV12-5 combines with J gene TRBJ1-2; D not certain. CDR1 is LGHNT and CDR2 is FRNRAP in the germline V gene. This CDR3 has 10 amino acids. The CDR3 here is CASGLVQLEF. CDR3 sequence (DNA): TGTGCTAGTGGTTTGGTTCAACTGGAATTC.

In DNA, the CDR3 is TGTGCCAGCGGATTATCAGGGACTGGAAACACCATATATTTT. Its protein product is CASGLSGTGNTIYF. The rearrangement uses TRBV25-1 and TRBJ1-3, with D perhaps matching TRBD1 (5 bases). Trimming took off 8 bases at V and 2 bases at J, with 13 bases between the two ends. The germline V gene encodes CDR1 MGHDK and CDR2 SYGVNS. The CDR3 is 14 amino acids.

V gene TRBV2 combines with J gene TRBJ1-4; D is unresolved. Germline V gives CDR1 SNHLY, CDR2 FYNNEI. This CDR3 spans 17 amino acids. Trimming removed 2 bases from V and 0 bases from J, with 13 bases in between. The CDR3 is CASSELGADTTNEKLFF. Written as DNA, the CDR3 is TGTGCCAGCAGTGAATTAGGAGCAGACACAACTAATGAAAAACTGTTTTTT.

CDR3 sequence: CASSLGQGHTEAFF. The DNA of the CDR3 is TGTGCCAGCAGTCTCGGACAGGGACACACTGAAGCTTTCTTT. This chain connects TRBV6-5 to TRBJ1-1; 8 bases match TRBD1. The J segment lost 3 bases and the V segment lost 5 bases, leaving 5 bases of the junction unmatched. Germline V gene data show CDR1 as MNHEY and CDR2 as SVGAGI. The CDR3 extends over 14 amino acids.

J is TRBJ2-1 and V is TRBV2; TRBD2 aligns across 12 bases. CDR1 is SNHLY, CDR2 FYNNEI, per germline. V lost 6 bases, J lost 6 bases, and 6 bases stayed unmatched. The CDR3 spans 15 residues. CDR3 bases: TGTGCCAGCAGAATTCTAGCGGGAGGGGGCAATGAGCAGTTCTTC. This sequence encodes CASRILAGGGNEQFF.

In this sample, this clone turned up once. The J gene is TRBJ2-1, the V gene TRBV14; 9 bases map to TRBD2. The CDR3 is 18 amino acids. Per germline, CDR1 SGHDN and CDR2 FVKESK. V gave up 4 bases and J gave up 7 bases; unmatched junction bases: 17. The CDR3 sequence is CASSLQALSGRSGNEQFF. CDR3 DNA sequence: TGTGCCAGCAGCCTACAAGCCCTCAGCGGGAGGAGCGGGAATGAGCAGTTCTTC.

The rearrangement uses TRBV5-6 and TRBJ1-1; D ambiguous. V was clipped by 0 bases and J by 6 bases, with 9 bases between them. Germline V gene data show CDR1 as SGHDT and CDR2 as YYEEEE. The CDR3 extends over 13 amino acids. The CDR3 nucleotides read TGTGCCAGCAGCTTGGTGGTTGGGGCTGAAGCTTTCTTT. Amino acids: CASSLVVGAEAFF.

This chain joins TRBV7-9 and TRBJ1-6; 8 nucleotides align to TRBD1. Germline V gene lookup returns CDR1 SEHNR and CDR2 FQNEAQ (reference sequence). Trimming at V came to 5 bases and at J to 9 bases, leaving 6 bases not matched to a gene. The CDR3 runs to 14 residues. DNA of the CDR3: TGTGCCAGCAGCCTCGGACAGGGTTTTTCACCCCTCCACTTT. It encodes CASSLGQGFSPLHF.

The V call is TRBV9, the J call TRBJ2-7; D gene unclear. Germline V gene sequence: CDR1 SGDLS, CDR2 YYNGEE. The CDR3 is made up of 13 amino acids. Trimming cost V 5 bases and J 2 bases, with 11 bases left between them. The CDR3 nucleotides read TGTGCCAGCAGTTCGGACGGAACCTACGAGCAGTACTTC. Its translation is CASSSDGTYEQYF. Drawing the rest from reference TRBV9 and TRBJ2-7, the complete variable domain is DSGVTQTPKHLITATGQRVTLRCSPRSGDLSVYWYQQSLDQGLQFLIQYYNGEERAKGNILERFSAQQFPDLHSELNLSSLELGDSALYFCASSSDGTYEQYFGPGTRLTVT.